What follows is one T cell receptor beta chain and its context. This entry is derived from a study of blood T cell repertoires in COVID-19. The method was immunoSEQ multiplex PCR; TCRdb's version includes in-frame clones alone and lacks a portion of them. Of about 160,000 clones in the sample, around 86% are singletons; the top ten hold 13%. This sequence originates from a man in his 70s who had recovered from COVID-19. Sequenced sample: peripheral blood.

CDR3 sequence: CASSPGTGSQEAFF. The CDR3 nucleotides are TGCGCCAGCAGCCCGGGGACAGGAAGCCAGGAAGCTTTCTTT. The chain carries TRBV5-1 and TRBJ1-1; TRBD1 aligns across 8 bases. This CDR3 comprises 14 residues. V trimming: 4 bases; J trimming: 8 bases; junction bases outside the gene matches: 10. The germline V gene encodes CDR1 SGHRS and CDR2 YFSETQ.